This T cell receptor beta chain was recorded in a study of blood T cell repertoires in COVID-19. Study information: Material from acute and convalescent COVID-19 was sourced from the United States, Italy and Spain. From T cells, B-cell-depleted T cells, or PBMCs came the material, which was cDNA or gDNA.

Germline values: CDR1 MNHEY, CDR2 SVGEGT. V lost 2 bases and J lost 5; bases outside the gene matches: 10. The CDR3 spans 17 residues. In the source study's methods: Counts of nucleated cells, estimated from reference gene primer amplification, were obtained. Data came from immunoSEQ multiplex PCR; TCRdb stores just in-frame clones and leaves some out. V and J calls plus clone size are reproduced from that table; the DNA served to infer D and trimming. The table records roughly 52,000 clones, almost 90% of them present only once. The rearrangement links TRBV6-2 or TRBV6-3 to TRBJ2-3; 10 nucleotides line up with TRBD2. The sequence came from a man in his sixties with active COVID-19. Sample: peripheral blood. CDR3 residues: CASSYEASGREEDTQYF. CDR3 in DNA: TGTGCCAGCAGTTACGAGGCTAGCGGGAGAGAAGAAGATACGCAGTATTTT.